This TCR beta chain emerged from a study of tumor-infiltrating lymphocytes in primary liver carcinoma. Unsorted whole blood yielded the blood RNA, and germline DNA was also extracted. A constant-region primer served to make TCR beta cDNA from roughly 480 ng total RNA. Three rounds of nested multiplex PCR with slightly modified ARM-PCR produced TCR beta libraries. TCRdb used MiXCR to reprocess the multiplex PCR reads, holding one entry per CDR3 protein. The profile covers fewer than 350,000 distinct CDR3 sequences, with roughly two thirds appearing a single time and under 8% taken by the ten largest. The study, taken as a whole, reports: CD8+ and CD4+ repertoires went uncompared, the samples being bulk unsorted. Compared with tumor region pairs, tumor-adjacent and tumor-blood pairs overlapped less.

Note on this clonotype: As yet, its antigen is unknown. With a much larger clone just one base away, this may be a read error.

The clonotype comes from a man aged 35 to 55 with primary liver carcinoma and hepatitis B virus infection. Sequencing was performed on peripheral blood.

This CDR3 reads CASSYLGTLAGVVSETQYF. The CDR3 bases are TGTGCCAGCAGTTACCTTGGTACCCTAGCGGGAGTGGTGAGTGAGACCCAGTACTTC. The V call is TRBV6-5, the J call TRBJ2-5; 10 positions agree with TRBD2. The CDR3 runs to 19 residues. Germline lookup yields CDR1 MNHEY and CDR2 SVGAGI. The trim removed 2 bases at V and 5 bases at J, leaving 17 bases unmatched.